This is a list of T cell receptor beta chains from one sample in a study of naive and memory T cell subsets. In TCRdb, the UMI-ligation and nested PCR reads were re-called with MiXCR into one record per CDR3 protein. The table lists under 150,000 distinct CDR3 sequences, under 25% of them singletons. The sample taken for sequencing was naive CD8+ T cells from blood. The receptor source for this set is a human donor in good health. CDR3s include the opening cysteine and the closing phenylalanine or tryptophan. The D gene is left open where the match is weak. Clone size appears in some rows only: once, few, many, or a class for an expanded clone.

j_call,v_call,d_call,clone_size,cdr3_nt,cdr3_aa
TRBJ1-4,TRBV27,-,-,TGTGCCAGCAGTTTATTCGAATGGGGAAAACTGTTTTTT,CASSLFEWGKLFF
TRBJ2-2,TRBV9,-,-,TGTGCCAGCAGCGTAACCCAGACAGGGAGGGAAACCGGGGAGCTGTTTTTT,CASSVTQTGRETGELFF
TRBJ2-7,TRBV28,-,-,TGTGCCACCCGGGTGGGACAAGCCTACGAGCAGTACTTC,CATRVGQAYEQYF
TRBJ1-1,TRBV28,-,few,TGTGCCAGCAGTGAGGGAGCGGTTGAAGCTTTCTTT,CASSEGAVEAFF
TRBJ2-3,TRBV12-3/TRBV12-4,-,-,TGTGCCAGCAGTTTTTTCGGGAACACAGATACGCAGTATTTT,CASSFFGNTDTQYF
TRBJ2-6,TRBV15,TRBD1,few,TGTGCCACGAGCGGCCGGACAGGCACGATCTCTGGGGCCAACGTCCTGACTTTC,CATSGRTGTISGANVLTF
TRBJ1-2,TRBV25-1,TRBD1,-,TGTGCCAGCAGCAGTCCCGGGACAGGGGGAGGCTACACCTTC,CASSSPGTGGGYTF
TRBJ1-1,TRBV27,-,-,TGTGCCAGCAGTTTAGCATCGAACACTGAAGCTTTCTTT,CASSLASNTEAFF
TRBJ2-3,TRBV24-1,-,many,TGTGCCACCAGTGATCCAGAGGACGTCACGGTGACAGATACGCAGTATTTT,CATSDPEDVTVTDTQYF
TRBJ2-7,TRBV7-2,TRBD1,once,TGTGCCAGCAGCCCTTGGACAGGGGCAAACGAGCAGTACTTC,CASSPWTGANEQYF
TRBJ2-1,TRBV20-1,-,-,TGCAGTCGGACTACTATCTACAATGAGCAGTTCTTC,CSRTTIYNEQFF
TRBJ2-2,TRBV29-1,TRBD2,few,TGCAGCGTTCGGGGGGAAAACACCGGGGAGCTGTTTTTT,CSVRGENTGELFF
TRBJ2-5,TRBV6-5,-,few,TGTGCCAGCAGTTACGACAGTTGGGAGACCCAGTACTTC,CASSYDSWETQYF
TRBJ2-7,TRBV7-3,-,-,TGTGCCAGCAGCTTAACCGGCAGGGGCTCCTACGAGCAGTACTTC,CASSLTGRGSYEQYF
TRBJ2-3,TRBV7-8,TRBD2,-,TGTGCCAGCAGCTTAAGCGGGATTGACACAGATACGCAGTATTTT,CASSLSGIDTDTQYF
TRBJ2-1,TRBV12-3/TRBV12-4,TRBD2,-,TGTGCCAGCACGAGGGGACTAGGGGCCTACAATGAGCAGTTCTTC,CASTRGLGAYNEQFF
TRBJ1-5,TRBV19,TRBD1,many,TGTGCCACCCAGGACAGGGGTCCCCATCAGCCCCAGCATTTT,CATQDRGPHQPQHF
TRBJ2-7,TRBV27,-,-,TGTGCCAGCAGCCCCACCGGGATCAACGAGCAGTACTTC,CASSPTGINEQYF
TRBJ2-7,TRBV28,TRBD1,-,TGTGCCAGCAGGATACAGGGGTCTTCTTACGAGCAGTACTTC,CASRIQGSSYEQYF
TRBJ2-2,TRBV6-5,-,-,TGTGCCAGCAGTTATCGCTCCACCGGGGAGCTGTTTTTT,CASSYRSTGELFF
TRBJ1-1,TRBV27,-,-,TGTGCCAGCAGTCCCCTACCCAGCGAAAATGAAGCTTTCTTT,CASSPLPSENEAFF
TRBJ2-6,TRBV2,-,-,TGTGCCAACAGTTTAACGGTCCTTCCTGGGGCCAACGTCCTGACTTTC,CANSLTVLPGANVLTF
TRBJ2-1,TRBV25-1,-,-,TGTGCCAGCAGTGAGGGGAGACTGGCGAGCAATGAGCAGTTCTTC,CASSEGRLASNEQFF
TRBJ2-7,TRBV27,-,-,TGTGCCAGCGGTACCGGGGTCTACGAGCAGTACTTC,CASGTGVYEQYF
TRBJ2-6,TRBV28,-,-,TGTGGGGTCTTAACTTGGAGGGCCAACGTCCTGACTTTC,CGVLTWRANVLTF
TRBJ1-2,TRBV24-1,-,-,TGTGCCACCAGTGACAGAGACCGGTATGGCTACACCTTC,CATSDRDRYGYTF
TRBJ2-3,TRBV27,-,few,TGTGCCAGCAGTTTCCAAACTAGCACAGATACGCAGTATTTT,CASSFQTSTDTQYF
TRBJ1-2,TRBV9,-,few,TGTGCCAGCAGCGCTACCCACAAGAGAAACTATGGCTACACCTTC,CASSATHKRNYGYTF
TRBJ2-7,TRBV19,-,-,TGTGCCAGTAGTATTAGTAGCGCGTCCTACGAGCAGTACTTC,CASSISSASYEQYF
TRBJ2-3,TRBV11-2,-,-,TGTGCCAGCAGCTTAGGTGCAGGGCCAGATACGCAGTATTTT,CASSLGAGPDTQYF
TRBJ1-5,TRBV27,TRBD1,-,TGTGCCAGCAGTTTGGCCGGGACAGGACATCAGCCCCAGCATTTT,CASSLAGTGHQPQHF
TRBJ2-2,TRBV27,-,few,TGTGCCAGCAGTTTACCGAGCCCATCCGGGGAGCTGTTTTTT,CASSLPSPSGELFF
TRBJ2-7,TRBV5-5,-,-,TGTGCCAGCAGCTTGTACGCAGGTTCCTACGAGCAGTACTTC,CASSLYAGSYEQYF
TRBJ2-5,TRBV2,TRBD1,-,TGTGCCAGCACTCTAGCGGCGAGGACAGGGGGACAAGAGACCCAGTACTTC,CASTLAARTGGQETQYF
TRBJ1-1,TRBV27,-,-,TGTGCCAGCAGTTTATCTCGCTTGTCTGAAGCTTTCTTT,CASSLSRLSEAFF
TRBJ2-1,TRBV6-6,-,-,TGTGCCAGCACCCTACCCCCAGGGGTCAATGAGCAGTTCTTC,CASTLPPGVNEQFF
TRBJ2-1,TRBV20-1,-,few,TGCAGTGCTAGAGGGGGGGGCGACAGGGAAGGCCTTTTCGGTGAGCAGTTCTTC,CSARGGGDREGLFGEQFF
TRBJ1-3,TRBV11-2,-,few,TGTGCCAGCAGTTTTGAGGGGAGCTCTGGAAACACCATATATTTT,CASSFEGSSGNTIYF
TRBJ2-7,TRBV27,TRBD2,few,TGTGCCAGCAGTCCCCTAGCGGGAGGGCCCCCCGAGCAGTACTTC,CASSPLAGGPPEQYF
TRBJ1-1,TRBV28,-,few,TGTGCCAGCAGTTTTCTACAGGTGAACACTGAAGCTTTCTTT,CASSFLQVNTEAFF
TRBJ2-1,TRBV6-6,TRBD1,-,TGTGCCAGCAGTTACGCCCAGGGGGTAGATGAGCAGTTCTTC,CASSYAQGVDEQFF
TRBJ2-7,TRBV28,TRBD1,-,TGTGCCAGCAGTTTACCCTGGGGGACAGGGGGGAACGAGCAGTACTTC,CASSLPWGTGGNEQYF
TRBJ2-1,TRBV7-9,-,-,TGTGCCAGCAGCTCCCCCCAGGGTACTTATGAGCAGTTCTTC,CASSSPQGTYEQFF
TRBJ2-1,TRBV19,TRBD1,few,TGTGCCAGTAGTATCACTTCGCCGGGACAGGGGATGTACAATGAGCAGTTCTTC,CASSITSPGQGMYNEQFF
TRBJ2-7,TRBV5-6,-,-,TGTGCCAGCAGCGGGGACAACTCCTACGAGCAGTACTTC,CASSGDNSYEQYF
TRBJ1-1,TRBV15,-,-,TGTGCCACCAGCCAACGACCTGGCCCTGAAGCTTTCTTT,CATSQRPGPEAFF
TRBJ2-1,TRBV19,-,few,TGTGCCAGTAGTATCAACGCAGCCAATGAGCAGTTCTTC,CASSINAANEQFF
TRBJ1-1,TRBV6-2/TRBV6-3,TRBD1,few,TGTGCCAGCAGTTACTCTGAGCGGGACAGGGCCCCTGAAGCTTTCTTT,CASSYSERDRAPEAFF
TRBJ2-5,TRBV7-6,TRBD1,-,TGTGCCAGCAGCTTAGTAGGACAGGGAAGGGGAGAAGAGACCCAGTACTTC,CASSLVGQGRGEETQYF
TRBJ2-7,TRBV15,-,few,TGTGCCACCAGCAGAGACAGGGTCCCCTACGAGCAGTACTTC,CATSRDRVPYEQYF
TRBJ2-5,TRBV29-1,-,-,TGCAGCGTTGGGTACAGGGGGGGCCCAGGAGAGACCCAGTACTTC,CSVGYRGGPGETQYF
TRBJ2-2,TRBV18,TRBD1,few,TGTGCCAGTGAATCCGGACAGGGCAACACCGGGGAGCTGTTTTTT,CASESGQGNTGELFF